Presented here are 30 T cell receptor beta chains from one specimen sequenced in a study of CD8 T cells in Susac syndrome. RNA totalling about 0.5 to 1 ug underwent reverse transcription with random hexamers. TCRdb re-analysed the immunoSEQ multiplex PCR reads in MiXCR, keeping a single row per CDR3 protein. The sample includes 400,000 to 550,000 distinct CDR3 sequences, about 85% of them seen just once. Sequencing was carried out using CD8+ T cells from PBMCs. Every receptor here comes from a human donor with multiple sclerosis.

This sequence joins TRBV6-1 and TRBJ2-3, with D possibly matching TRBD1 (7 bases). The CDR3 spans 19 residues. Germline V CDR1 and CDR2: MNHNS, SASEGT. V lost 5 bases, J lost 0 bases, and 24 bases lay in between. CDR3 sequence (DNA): TGTGCCAGCAGTCCGCGCGGGACAGAGATAATATCTAGCACAGATACGCAGTATTTT. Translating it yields CASSPRGTEIISSTDTQYF.

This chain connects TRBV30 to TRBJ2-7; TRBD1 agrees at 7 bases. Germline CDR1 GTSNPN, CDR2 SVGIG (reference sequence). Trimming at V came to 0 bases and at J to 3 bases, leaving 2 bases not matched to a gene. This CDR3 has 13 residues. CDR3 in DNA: TGTGCCTGGAGTGTAGGGGGCGGCTACGAGCAGTACTTC. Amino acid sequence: CAWSVGGGYEQYF.

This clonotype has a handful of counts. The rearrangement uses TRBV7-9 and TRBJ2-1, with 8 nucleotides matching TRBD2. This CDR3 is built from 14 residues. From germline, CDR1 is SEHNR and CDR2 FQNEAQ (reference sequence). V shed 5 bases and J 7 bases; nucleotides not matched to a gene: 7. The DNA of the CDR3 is TGTGCCAGCAGCCCCCACGGGGGGGGGAATGAGCAGTTCTTC. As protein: CASSPHGGGNEQFF.

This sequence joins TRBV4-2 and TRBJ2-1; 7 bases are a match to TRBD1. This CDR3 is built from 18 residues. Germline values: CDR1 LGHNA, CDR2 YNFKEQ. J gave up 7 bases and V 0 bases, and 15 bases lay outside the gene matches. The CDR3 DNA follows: TGTGCCAGCAGCCAAGATTGGGGCGCGACAGGGTCGGGGAATGAGCAGTTCTTC. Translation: CASSQDWGATGSGNEQFF.

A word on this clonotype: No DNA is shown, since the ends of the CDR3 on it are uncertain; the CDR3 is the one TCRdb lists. CDR3 sequence: CASSLEVWGQGNLDF. The chain combines TRBV5-1 with TRBJ2-5; the table's D call, TRBD1, was not checked against the DNA. The CDR3 is made up of 15 amino acids, end residues included. The germline CDR1 and CDR2 sequences are SGHRS and YFSETQ.

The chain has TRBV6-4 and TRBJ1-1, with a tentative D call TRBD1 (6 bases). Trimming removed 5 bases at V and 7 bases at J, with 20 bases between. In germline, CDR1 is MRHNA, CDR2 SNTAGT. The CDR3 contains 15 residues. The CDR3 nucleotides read TGTGCCAGCAGTATATCAGGGGAGCCTTATGATGAAGCTTTCTTT. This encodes CASSISGEPYDEAFF.

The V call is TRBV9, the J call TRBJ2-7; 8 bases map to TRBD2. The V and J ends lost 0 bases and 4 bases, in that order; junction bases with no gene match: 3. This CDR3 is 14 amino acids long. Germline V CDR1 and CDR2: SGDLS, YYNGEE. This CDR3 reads CASSVAGGPYEQYF. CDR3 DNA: TGTGCCAGCAGCGTAGCGGGAGGGCCGTACGAGCAGTACTTC.

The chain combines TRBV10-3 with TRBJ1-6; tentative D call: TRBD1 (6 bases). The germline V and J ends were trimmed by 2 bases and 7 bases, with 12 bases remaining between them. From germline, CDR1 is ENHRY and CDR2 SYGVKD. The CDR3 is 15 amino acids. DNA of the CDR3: TGTGCCATCAGTGAGCGGGGACAAGAAAATTCACCCCTCCACTTT. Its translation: CAISERGQENSPLHF.

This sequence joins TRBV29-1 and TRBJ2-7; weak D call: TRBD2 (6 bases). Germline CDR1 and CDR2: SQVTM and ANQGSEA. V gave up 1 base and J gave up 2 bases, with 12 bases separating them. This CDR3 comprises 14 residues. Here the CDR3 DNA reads TGCAGCGTTGAAGTCGGGACTGGTACCTACGAGCAGTACTTC. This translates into CSVEVGTGTYEQYF.

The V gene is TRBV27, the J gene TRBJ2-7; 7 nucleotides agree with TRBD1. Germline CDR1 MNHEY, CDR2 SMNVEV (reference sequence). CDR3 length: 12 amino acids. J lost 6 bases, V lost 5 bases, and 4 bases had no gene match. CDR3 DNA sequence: TGTGCCAGCAGTGCAGAGGGGGCCGAGCAGTACTTC. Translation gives CASSAEGAEQYF.

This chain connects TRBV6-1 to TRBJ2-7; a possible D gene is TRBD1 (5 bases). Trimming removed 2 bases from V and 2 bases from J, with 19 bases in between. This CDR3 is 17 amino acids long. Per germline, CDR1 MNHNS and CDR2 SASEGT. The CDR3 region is CASSERVGQGRPYEQYF. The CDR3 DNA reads TGTGCCAGCAGTGAAAGGGTAGGGCAGGGCAGACCCTACGAGCAGTACTTC.

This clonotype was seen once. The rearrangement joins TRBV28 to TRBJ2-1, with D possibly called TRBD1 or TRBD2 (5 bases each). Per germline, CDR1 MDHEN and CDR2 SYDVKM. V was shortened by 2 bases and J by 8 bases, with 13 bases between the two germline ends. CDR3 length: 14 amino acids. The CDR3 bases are TGTGCCAGCAGTTTACAGGGAGTGGGCGATGAGCAGTTCTTC. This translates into CASSLQGVGDEQFF.

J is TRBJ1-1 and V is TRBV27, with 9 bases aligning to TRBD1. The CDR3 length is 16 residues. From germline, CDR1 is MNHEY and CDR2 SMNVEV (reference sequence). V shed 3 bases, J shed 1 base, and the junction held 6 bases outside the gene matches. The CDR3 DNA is TGTGCCAGCAGTTTTACAGGGGGCCCACCGAACACTGAAGCTTTCTTT. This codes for CASSFTGGPPNTEAFF.

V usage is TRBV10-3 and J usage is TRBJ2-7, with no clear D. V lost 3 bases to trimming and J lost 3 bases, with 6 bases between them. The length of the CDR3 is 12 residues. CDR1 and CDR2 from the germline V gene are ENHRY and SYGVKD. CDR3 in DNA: TGTGCCATCAGTGAAAACAGCTACGAGCAGTACTTC. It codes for CAISENSYEQYF.

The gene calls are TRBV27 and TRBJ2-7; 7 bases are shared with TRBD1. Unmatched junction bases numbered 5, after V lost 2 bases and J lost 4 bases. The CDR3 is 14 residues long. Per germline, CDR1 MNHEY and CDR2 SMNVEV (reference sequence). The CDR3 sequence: CASSLTGAEYEQYF. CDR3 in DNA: TGTGCCAGCAGTTTAACAGGGGCTGAGTACGAGCAGTACTTC.

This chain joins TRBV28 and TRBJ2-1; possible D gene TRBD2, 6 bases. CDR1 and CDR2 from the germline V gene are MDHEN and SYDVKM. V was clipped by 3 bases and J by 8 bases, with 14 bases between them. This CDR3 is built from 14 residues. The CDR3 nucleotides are TGTGCCAGCAGTTTGGCGGGATTAGGCTATGAGCAGTTCTTC. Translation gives CASSLAGLGYEQFF.

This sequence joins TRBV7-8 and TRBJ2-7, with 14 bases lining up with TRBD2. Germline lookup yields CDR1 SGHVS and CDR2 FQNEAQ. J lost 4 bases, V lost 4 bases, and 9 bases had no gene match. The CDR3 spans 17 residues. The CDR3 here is CASSSGTSGRNRYEQYF. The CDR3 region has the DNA TGTGCCAGCAGCTCCGGGACTAGCGGGAGAAATCGGTACGAGCAGTACTTC.

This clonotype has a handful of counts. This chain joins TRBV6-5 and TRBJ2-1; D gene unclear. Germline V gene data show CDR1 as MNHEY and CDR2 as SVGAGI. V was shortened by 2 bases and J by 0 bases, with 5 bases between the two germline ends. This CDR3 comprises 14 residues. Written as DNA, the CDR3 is TGTGCCAGCAGTTACGGGAACTCCTACAATGAGCAGTTCTTC. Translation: CASSYGNSYNEQFF.

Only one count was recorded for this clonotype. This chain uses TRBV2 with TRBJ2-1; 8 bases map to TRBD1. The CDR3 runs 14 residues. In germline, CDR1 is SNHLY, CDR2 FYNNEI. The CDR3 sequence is CVSGMGQAWNEQFF. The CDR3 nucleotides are TGTGTCTCAGGTATGGGACAGGCTTGGAATGAGCAGTTCTTC. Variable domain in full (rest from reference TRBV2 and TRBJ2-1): EPEVTQTPSHQVTQMGQEVILRCVPISNHLYFYWYRQILGQKVEFLVSFYNNEISEKSEIFDDQFSVERPDGSNFTLKIRSTKLEDSAMYFCVSGMGQAWNEQFFGPGTRLTVL.

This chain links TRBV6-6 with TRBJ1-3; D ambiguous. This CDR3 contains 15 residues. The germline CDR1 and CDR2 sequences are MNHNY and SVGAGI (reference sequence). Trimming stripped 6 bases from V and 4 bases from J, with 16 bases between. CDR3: CASSNPGIEGNTIYF. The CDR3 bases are TGTGCCAGCAGCAACCCCGGGATAGAGGGAAACACCATATATTTT.

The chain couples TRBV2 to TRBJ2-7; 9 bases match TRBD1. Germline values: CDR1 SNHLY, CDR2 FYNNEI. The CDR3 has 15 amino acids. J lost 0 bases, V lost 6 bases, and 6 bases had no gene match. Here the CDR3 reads CASRETGGSSYEQYF. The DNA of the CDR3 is TGTGCCAGCAGGGAGACAGGGGGTTCCTCCTACGAGCAGTACTTC.

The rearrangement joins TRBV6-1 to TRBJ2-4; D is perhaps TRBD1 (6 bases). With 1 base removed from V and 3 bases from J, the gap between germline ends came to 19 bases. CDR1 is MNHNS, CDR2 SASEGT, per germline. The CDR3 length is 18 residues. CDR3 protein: CASSEDIPTEGDKNIQYF. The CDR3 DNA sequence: TGTGCCAGCAGTGAAGATATCCCTACAGAGGGGGACAAAAACATTCAGTACTTC.

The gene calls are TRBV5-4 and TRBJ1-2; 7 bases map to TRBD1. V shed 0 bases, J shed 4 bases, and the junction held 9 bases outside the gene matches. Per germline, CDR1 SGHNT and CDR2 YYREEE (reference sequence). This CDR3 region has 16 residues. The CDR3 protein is CASSLAGDSIAYGYTF. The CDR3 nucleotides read TGTGCCAGCAGCTTGGCCGGGGACAGTATCGCCTATGGCTACACCTTC.

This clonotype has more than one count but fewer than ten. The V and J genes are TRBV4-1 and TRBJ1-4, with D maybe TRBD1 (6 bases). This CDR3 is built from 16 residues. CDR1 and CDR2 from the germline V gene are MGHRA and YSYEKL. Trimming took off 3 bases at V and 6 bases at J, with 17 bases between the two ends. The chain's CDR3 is CASSQLSGGNDEKLFF. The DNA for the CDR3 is TGCGCCAGCAGCCAGTTGTCCGGGGGCAATGATGAAAAACTGTTTTTT.

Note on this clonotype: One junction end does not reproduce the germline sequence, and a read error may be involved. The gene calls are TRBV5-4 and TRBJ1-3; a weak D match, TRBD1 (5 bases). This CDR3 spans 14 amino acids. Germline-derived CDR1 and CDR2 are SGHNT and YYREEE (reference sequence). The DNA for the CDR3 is TGTGCCAGCAGCCAAGCAGGGTCTGGAGACACCATATATTTT. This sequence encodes CASSQAGSGDTIYF.

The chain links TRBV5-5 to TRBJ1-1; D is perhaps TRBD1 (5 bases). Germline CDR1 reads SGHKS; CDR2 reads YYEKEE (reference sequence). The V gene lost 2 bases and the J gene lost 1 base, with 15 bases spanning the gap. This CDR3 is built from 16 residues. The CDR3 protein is CASSLRWGSQNTEAFF. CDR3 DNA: TGTGCCAGCAGCTTACGGTGGGGCAGCCAGAACACTGAAGCTTTCTTT.

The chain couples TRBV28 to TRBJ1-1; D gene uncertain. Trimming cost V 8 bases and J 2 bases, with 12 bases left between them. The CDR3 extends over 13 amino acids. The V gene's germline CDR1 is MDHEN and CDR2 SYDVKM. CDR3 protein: CASVETGNTEAFF. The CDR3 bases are TGTGCCAGCGTTGAAACGGGTAACACTGAAGCTTTCTTT. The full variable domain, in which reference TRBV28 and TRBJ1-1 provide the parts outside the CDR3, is DVKVTQSSRYLVKRTGEKVFLECVQDMDHENMFWYRQDPGLGLRLIYFSYDVKMKEKGDIPEGYSVSREKKERFSLILESASTNQTSMYLCASVETGNTEAFFGQGTRLTVV.

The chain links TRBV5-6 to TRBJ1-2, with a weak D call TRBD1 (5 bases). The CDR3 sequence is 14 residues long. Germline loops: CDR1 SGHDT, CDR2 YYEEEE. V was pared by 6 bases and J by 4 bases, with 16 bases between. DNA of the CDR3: TGTGCCAGCACACAGGCCGGGGACGTCTATGGCTACACCTTC. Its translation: CASTQAGDVYGYTF.

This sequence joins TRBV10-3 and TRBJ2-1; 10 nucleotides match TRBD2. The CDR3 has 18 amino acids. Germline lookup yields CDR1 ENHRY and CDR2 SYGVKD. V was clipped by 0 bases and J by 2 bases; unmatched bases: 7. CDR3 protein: CAISESKGLADPYNEQFF. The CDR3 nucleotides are TGTGCCATCAGTGAGTCTAAAGGACTAGCGGATCCCTACAATGAGCAGTTCTTC.

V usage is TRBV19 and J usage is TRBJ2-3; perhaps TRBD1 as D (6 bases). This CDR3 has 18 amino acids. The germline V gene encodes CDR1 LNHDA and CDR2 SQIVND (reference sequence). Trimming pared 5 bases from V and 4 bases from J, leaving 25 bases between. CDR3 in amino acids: CASSERDIAKLGADTQYF. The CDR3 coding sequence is TGTGCCAGTAGTGAAAGGGACATAGCCAAACTAGGTGCAGATACGCAGTATTTT.